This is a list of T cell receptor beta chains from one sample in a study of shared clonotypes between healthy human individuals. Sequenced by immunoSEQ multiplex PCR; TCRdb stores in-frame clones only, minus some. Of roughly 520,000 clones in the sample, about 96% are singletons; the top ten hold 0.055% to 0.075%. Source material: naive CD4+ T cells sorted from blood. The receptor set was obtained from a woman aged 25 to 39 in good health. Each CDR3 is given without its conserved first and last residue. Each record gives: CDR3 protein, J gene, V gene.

CDR3: ASSFRGQGASHEQY
J: TRBJ2-7
V: TRBV5-1

CDR3: ASSLGWQGLGAT
J: TRBJ1-2
V: TRBV6-5

CDR3: ASSITGGAPDTEAF
J: TRBJ1-1
V: TRBV19

CDR3: ASSLKGEGRGLREKLF
J: TRBJ1-4
V: TRBV28

CDR3: AISGYERGSTDTQY
J: TRBJ2-3
V: TRBV10-3

CDR3: ASSIGQGKPGANVLT
J: TRBJ2-6
V: TRBV19

CDR3: ASSVESGPGNEQF
J: TRBJ2-1
V: TRBV9

CDR3: ASSINGGNEQF
J: TRBJ2-1
V: TRBV19

CDR3: ASSSQPSSYEQY
J: TRBJ2-7
V: TRBV28

CDR3: ASFPDGPPHNEQF
J: TRBJ2-1
V: TRBV18